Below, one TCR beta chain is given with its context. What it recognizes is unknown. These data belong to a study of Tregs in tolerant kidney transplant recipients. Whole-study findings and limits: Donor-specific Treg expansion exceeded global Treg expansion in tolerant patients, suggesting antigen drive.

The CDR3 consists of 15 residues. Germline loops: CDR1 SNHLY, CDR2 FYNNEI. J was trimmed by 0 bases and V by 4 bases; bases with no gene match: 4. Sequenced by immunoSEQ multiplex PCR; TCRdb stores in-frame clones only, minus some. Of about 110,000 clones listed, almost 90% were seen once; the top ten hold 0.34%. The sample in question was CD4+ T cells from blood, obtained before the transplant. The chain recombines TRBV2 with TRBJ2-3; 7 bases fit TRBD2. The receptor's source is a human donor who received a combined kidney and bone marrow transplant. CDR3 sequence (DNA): TGTGCCAGCAGTGTAATAGCGGGTAGCACAGATACGCAGTATTTT. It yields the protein CASSVIAGSTDTQYF.